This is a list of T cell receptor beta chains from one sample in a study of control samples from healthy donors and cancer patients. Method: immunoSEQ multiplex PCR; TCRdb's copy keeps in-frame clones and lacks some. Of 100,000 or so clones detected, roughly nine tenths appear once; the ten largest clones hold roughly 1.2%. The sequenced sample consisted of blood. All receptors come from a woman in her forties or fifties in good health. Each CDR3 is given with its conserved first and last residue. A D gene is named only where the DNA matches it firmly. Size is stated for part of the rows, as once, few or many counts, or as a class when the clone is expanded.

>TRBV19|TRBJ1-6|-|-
TGTGCCAGTAGGGACGCGAGACAGCCTACACTTTTGGGTTCACCCCTCCACTTT
CASRDARQPTLLGSPLHF
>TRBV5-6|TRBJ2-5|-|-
TGTGCCAGCAGCCAGGACAACCAAGAGACCCAGTACTTC
CASSQDNQETQYF
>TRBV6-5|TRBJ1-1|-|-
TGTGCCAGCAGTTACTCCCCTGGCCCGACCACTGAAGCTTTCTTT
CASSYSPGPTTEAFF
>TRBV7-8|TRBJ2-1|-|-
TGTGCCAGCAGCTTAGCCTTAGGCAATGAGCAGTTCTTC
CASSLALGNEQFF
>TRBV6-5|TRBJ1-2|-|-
TGTGCCAGCAGTTCCGGACGGGCAAACTATGGCTACACCTTC
CASSSGRANYGYTF
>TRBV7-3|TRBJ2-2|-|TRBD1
TGTGCCAGCAGCCGCGACAGGGTAGCCGGGGAGCTGTTTTTT
CASSRDRVAGELFF
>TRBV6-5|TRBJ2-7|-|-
TGTGCCAGCAGCTCCAGCTCAGGCGAGCAGTACTTC
CASSSSSGEQYF
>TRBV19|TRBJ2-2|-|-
TGTGCCAGCAATCGGGCAGGGGTTCCCGGGGAGCTGTTTTTT
CASNRAGVPGELFF
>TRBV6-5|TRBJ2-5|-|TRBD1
TGTGCCAGCAGTCCGACAGGGAACGAAGAGACCCAGTACTTC
CASSPTGNEETQYF
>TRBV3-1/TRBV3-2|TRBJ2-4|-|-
TGTGCCAGCAGCCAAGGGGCGGGGAACATTCAGTACTTC
CASSQGAGNIQYF
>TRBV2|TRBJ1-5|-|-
TGTGCCAGTTTACCAGAGGTCGGTCAGCCCCAGCATTTT
CASLPEVGQPQHF
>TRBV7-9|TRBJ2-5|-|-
TGTGCCAGCAGCAAACACGGGGAGACCCAGTACTTC
CASSKHGETQYF
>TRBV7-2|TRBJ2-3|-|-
TGTGCCAGCAGCTTAAATCGAGCCGGCGGGGTTTGGACGCAGTATTTT
CASSLNRAGGVWTQYF
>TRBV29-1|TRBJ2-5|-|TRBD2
TGCAGCGCCCCTCTTAGCGGGCGGCAAGAGACCCAGTACTTC
CSAPLSGRQETQYF
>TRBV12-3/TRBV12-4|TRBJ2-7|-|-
TGTGCCAGCAGTAGCGGGTTAGCCTACGAGCAGTACTTC
CASSSGLAYEQYF
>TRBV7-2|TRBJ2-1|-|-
TGTGCCAGCAGCTTATTCGTCACCAATGAGCAGTTCTTC
CASSLFVTNEQFF
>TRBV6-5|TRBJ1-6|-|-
TGTGCCGGACGGACGCCGGGGAATTCACCCCTCCACTTT
CAGRTPGNSPLHF
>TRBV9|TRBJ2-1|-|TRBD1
TGTGCCAGCTCCCGCTCCCCGGGACAGATAGATTTTGAGCAGTTCTTC
CASSRSPGQIDFEQFF
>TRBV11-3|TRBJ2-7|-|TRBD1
TGTGCCAGCAGCTACCGGACAGGAACGACCTACGAGCAGTACTTC
CASSYRTGTTYEQYF
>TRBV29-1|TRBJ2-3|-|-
TGCAGCGTTGAATGGGGGGCAAGTACAGATACGCAGTATTTT
CSVEWGASTDTQYF
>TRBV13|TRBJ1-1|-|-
TGTGCCAGCAGCTTGGACCTGAACACTGAAGCTTTCTTT
CASSLDLNTEAFF
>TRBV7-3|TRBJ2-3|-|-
TGTGCCAGCAGCTCCCTAGGAAGCCTAGATACGCAGTATTTT
CASSSLGSLDTQYF
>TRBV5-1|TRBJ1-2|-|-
TGCGCCAGCAGCTTGAAAAGGGAATGGGGGGCAGACTATGGCTACACCTTC
CASSLKREWGADYGYTF
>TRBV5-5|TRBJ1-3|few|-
TGTGCCAGCAGCCTCGGACCTAACTCTGGAAACACCATATATTTT
CASSLGPNSGNTIYF
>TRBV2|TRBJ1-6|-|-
TGTGCCAGCAGTGAAAGGGGGGGCTATAATTCACCCCTCCACTTT
CASSERGGYNSPLHF
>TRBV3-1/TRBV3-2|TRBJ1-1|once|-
TGTGCCAGCAGCCCGGAGCAGCTCTTTGGCACTGAAGCTTTCTTT
CASSPEQLFGTEAFF
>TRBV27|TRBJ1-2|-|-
TGTGCCAGCAGTCTTCGACAAATGGGCTATGGCTACACCTTC
CASSLRQMGYGYTF
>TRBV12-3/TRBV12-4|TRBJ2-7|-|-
TGTGCCAGCAGGAACAAGTACGAGCAGTACTTC
CASRNKYEQYF
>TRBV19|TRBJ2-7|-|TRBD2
TGTGCCAGTAGTCAGCTAGCGGGGTACGAGCAGTACTTC
CASSQLAGYEQYF
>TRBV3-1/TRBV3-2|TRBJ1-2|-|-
TGTGCCAGCAGCCCCTTGGTAGGGTTCTATGGCTACACCTTC
CASSPLVGFYGYTF
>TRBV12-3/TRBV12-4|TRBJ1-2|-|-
TGTGCCAGCAGTTTAGGTTATGGCTACACCTTC
CASSLGYGYTF
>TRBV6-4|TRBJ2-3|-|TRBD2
TGTGCCAGCAGTGATACGGGAGGGCGCGCAGATACGCAGTATTTT
CASSDTGGRADTQYF
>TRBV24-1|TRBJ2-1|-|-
TGTGCCACCAGTGACTCCGGGACCAAGAATGAGCAGTTCTTC
CATSDSGTKNEQFF
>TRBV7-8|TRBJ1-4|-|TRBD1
TGTGCCAGCAGCTTAGTCTTTGGACAGGGGATTGGGTTTACTAATGAAAAACTGTTTTTT
CASSLVFGQGIGFTNEKLFF
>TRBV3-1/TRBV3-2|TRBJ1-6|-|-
TGTGCCAGCAGCCAACCGGGACCGAATTCACCCCTCCACTTT
CASSQPGPNSPLHF
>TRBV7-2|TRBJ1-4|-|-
TGTGCCAGCGCCCCGGCCTTTAATGAAAAACTGTTTTTT
CASAPAFNEKLFF
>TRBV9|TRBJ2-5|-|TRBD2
TGTGCCAGCAGCGTAGATGGGAGGGCCGGCCAAGAGACCCAGTACTTC
CASSVDGRAGQETQYF
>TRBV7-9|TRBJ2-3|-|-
TGTGCCAGCAGCTTCACTGGGAACACGCAGTATTTT
CASSFTGNTQYF
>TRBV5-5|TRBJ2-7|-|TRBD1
TGTGCCAGCAGCTTGGGACAGGGCGCCTACGAGCAGTACTTC
CASSLGQGAYEQYF
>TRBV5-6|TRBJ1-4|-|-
TGTGCCAGCAGCTTGTCTCTAGGGAGCCCTAAACTGTTTTTT
CASSLSLGSPKLFF
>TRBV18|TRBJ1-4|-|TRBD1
TGTGCCAGCTCATCCGGGACAGGGGCTCTCTCAACTGAAAAACTGTTTTTT
CASSSGTGALSTEKLFF
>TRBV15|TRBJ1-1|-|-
TGTGCCACCAGCAGAGATTACGAGGCGAACACTGAAGCTTTCTTT
CATSRDYEANTEAFF
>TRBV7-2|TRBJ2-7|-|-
TGTGCCAGCAGCTTAGAATTATCTTACGAGCAGTACTTC
CASSLELSYEQYF
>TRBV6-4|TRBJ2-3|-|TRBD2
TGTGCCAGCAGTGAACTAGCGAGCACAGATACGCAGTATTTT
CASSELASTDTQYF
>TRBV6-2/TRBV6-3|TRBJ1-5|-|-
TGTGCCAGCAGTTACAACAGGAGGAGTAATCAGCCCCAGCATTTT
CASSYNRRSNQPQHF